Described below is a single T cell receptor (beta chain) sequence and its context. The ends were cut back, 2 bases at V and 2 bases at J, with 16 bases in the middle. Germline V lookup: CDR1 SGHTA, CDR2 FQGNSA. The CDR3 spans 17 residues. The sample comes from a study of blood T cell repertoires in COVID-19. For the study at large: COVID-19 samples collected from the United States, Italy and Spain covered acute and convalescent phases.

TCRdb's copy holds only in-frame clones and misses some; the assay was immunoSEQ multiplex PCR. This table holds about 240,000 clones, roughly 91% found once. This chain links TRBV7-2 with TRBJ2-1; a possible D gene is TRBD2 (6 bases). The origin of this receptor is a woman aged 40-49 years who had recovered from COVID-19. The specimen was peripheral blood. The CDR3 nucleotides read TGTGCCAGCAGCTTAATCGGGGCGGGATCGACCTACAATGAGCAGTTCTTC. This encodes CASSLIGAGSTYNEQFF.